This record covers a single TCR beta chain. Its antigen is undetermined. This CDR3 has 12 residues. V lost 2 bases to trimming and J lost 7 bases, with 6 bases between them. Germline V gives CDR1 MDHEN, CDR2 SYDVKM. This sample is drawn from a study of shared clonotypes between healthy human individuals. Study-level results: Naive subsets, compared against memory subsets, generally had larger estimated richness values. Naive CD4 clonotypes overlapped across several donors at around 5%.

Libraries were prepared by immunoSEQ multiplex PCR; TCRdb keeps only in-frame clonotypes and omits some of them. The sample has about 1 million clones, under 80% seen once. Sample: memory CD4+ T cells sorted from blood. Subset reported: CD45RA-negative fraction. This clonotype was sampled from a man younger than 35 in good health. The gene calls are TRBV28 and TRBJ1-5; D is possibly TRBD1 (5 bases). CDR3 loop: CASSLGTQPQHF. Written as DNA, the CDR3 is TGTGCCAGCAGTTTAGGGACGCAGCCCCAGCATTTT.